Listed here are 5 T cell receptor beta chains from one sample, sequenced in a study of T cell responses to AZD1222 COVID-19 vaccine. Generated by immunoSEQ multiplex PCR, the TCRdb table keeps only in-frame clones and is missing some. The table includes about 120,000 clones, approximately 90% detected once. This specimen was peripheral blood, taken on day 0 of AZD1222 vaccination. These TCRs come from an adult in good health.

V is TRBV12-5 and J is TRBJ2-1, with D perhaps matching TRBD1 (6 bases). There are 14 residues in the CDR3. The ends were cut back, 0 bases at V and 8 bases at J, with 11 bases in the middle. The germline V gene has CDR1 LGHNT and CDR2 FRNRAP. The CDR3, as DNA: TGTGCTAGTGGTTTGGTACAGGGTGGCGATGAGCAGTTCTTC. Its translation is CASGLVQGGDEQFF.

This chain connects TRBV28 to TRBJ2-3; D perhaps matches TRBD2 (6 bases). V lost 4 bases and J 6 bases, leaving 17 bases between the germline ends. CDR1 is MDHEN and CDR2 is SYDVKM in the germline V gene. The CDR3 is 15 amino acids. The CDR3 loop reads CASSSGLPNADTQYF. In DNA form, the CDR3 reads TGTGCCAGCAGTTCCGGACTACCAAATGCGGATACGCAGTATTTT.

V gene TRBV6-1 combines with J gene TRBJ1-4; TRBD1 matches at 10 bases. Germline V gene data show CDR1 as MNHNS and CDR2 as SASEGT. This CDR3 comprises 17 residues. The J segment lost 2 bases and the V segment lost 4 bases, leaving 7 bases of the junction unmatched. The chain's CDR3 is CASSGGQGGITNEKLFF. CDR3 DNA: TGTGCCAGCAGTGGAGGACAGGGGGGTATCACTAATGAAAAACTGTTTTTT.

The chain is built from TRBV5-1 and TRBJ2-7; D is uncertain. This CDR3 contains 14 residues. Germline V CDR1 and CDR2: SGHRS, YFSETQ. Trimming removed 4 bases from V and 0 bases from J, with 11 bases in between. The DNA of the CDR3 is TGCGCCAGCAGCGCGGACGCGAGCTCCTACGAGCAGTACTTC. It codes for CASSADASSYEQYF.

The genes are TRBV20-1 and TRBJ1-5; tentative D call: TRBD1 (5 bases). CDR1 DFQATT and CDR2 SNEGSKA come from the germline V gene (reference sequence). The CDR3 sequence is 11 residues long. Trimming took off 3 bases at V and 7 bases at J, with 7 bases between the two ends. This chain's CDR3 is CSARGGQPQHF. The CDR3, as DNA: TGCAGTGCTAGGGGGGGACAGCCCCAGCATTTT.